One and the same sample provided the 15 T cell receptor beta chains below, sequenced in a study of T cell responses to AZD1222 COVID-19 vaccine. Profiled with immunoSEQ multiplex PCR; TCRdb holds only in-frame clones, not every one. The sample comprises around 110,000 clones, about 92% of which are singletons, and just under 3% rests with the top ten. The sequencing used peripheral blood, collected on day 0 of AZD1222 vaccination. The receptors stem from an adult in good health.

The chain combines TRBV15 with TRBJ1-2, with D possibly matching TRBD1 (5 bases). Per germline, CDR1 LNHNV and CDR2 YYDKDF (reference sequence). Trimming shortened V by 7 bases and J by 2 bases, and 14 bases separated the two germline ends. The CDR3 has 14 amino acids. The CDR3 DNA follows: TGTGCCACCATGGGGGACCCATTCAACTATGGCTACACCTTC. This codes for CATMGDPFNYGYTF.

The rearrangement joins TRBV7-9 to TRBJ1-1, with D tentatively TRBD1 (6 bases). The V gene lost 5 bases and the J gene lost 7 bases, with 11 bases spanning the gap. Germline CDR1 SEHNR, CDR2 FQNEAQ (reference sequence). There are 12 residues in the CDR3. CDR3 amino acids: CASSEGVGEAFF. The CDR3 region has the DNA TGTGCCAGCAGCGAGGGGGTTGGTGAAGCTTTCTTT.

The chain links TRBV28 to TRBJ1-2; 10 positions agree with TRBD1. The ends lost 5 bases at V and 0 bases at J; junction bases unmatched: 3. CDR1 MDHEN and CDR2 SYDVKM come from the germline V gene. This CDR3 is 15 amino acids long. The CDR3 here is CASSIGTGANYGYTF. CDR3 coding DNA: TGTGCCAGCAGTATCGGGACAGGGGCTAACTATGGCTACACCTTC.

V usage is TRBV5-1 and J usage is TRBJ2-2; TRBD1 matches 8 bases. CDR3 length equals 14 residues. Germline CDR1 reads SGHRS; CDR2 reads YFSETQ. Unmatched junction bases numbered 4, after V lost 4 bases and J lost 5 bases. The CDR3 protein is CASSAGQATGELFF. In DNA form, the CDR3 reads TGCGCCAGCAGCGCGGGACAGGCTACCGGGGAGCTGTTTTTT.

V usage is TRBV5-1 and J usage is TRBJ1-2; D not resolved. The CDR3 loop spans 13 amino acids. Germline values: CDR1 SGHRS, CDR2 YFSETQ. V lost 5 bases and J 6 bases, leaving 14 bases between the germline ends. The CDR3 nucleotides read TGCGCCAGCAGGCCGCTATTGGGGAATGGCTACACCTTC. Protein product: CASRPLLGNGYTF.

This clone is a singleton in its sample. CDR3: CASSLVSYEQYF. The CDR3 nucleotides read TGTGCCAGCAGTTTAGTTAGCTACGAGCAGTACTTC. This chain joins TRBV28 and TRBJ2-7, with D unresolved. CDR3 length: 12 residues. CDR1 is MDHEN, CDR2 SYDVKM, per germline. The V end was cut by 2 bases, the J end by 3 bases, with 5 bases between.

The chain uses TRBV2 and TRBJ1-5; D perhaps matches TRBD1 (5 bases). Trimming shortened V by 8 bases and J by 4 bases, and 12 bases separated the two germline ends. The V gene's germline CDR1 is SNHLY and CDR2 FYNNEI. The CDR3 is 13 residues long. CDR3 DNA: TGTGCCAGCGAGGACACCCAAAATCAGCCCCAGCATTTT. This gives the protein CASEDTQNQPQHF.

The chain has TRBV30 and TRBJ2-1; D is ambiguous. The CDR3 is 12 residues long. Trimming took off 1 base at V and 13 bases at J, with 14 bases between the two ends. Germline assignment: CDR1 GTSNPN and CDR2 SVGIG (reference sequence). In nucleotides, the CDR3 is TGTGCCTGGAGTGCCAGGTCCCCGCATCAGTTCTTC. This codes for CAWSARSPHQFF.

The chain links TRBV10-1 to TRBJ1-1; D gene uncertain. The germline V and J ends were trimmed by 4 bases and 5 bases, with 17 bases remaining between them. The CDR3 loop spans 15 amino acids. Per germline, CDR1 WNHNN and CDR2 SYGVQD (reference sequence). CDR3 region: CASSAGEKGRTEAFF. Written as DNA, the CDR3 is TGCGCCAGCAGTGCTGGGGAGAAAGGAAGGACTGAAGCTTTCTTT.

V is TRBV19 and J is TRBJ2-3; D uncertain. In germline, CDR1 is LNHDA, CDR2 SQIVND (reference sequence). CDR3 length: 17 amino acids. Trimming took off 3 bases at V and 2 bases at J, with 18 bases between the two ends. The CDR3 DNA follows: TGTGCCAGTAGTATTTCGTCGGCGATTACCTACACAGATACGCAGTATTTT. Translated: CASSISSAITYTDTQYF.

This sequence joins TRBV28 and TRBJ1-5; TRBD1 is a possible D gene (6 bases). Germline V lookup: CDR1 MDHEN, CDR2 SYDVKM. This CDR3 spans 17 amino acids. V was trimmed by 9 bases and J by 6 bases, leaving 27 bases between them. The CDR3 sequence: CASLTRGTRDMTQPQHF. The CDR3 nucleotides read TGTGCCAGTCTCACCCGCGGGACAAGGGATATGACTCAGCCCCAGCATTTT.

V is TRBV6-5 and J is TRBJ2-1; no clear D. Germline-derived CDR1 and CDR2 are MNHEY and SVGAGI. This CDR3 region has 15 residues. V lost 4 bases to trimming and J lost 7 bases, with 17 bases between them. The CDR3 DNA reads TGTGCCAGCAGTTTCAACCCTTACGGACCGAATGAGCAGTTCTTC. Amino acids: CASSFNPYGPNEQFF.

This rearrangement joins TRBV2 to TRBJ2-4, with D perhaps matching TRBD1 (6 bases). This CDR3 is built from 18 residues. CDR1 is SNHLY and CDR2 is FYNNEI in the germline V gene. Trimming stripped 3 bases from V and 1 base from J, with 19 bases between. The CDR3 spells CASSDLVEGVVAKNIQYF. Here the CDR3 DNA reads TGTGCCAGCAGTGATTTAGTCGAGGGGGTTGTTGCCAAAAACATTCAGTACTTC.

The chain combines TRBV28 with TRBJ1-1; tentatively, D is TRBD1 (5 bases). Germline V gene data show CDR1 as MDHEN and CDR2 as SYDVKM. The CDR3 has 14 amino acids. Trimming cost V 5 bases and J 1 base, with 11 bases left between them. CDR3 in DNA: TGTGCCAGCAGTCCGGGACTGGCGAACACTGAAGCTTTCTTT. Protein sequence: CASSPGLANTEAFF.

CDR3 nucleotide sequence: TGTGCCAGCAGCCAAGAGGCAGGGGGCTTGCGCAATGAGCAGTTCTTC. Protein: CASSQEAGGLRNEQFF. The chain joins TRBV14 to TRBJ2-1; 8 bases map to TRBD1. This CDR3 is 16 amino acids long. Germline CDR1 is SGHDN and CDR2 is FVKESK. Trimming at V came to 0 bases and at J to 6 bases, leaving 7 bases not matched to a gene.